This passage covers 3 T cell receptor beta chains from one sample sequenced in a study of response to subunit inactivated influenza vaccine. A single record per CDR3 protein comes from TCRdb applying MiXCR to the RT-PCR reads. Of about 570,000 distinct CDR3 sequences listed, 11% were seen once; the top ten hold 9.5% to 12%. These same data were also listed under a study on T cells expressing NK-cell markers. From that study: What made the TCR beta cDNA was 5'RACE template switching with UMIs.

This material consisted of PBMCs from blood, taken on the day of vaccination. These receptors originate from a man in his fifties or sixties who received an inactivated influenza vaccine.

This clonotype has more than one count but fewer than ten. V and J are TRBV10-3 and TRBJ2-1; 12 nucleotides agree with TRBD1. There are 16 residues in the CDR3. Germline CDR1 and CDR2: ENHRY and SYGVKD. V lost 0 bases and J lost 7; bases outside the gene matches: 4. The CDR3 reads CAISESWDRGQNEQFF. The CDR3 DNA sequence: TGTGCCATCAGTGAGTCTTGGGACAGGGGGCAAAATGAGCAGTTCTTC.

This clonotype was seen ten or more times. The J gene is TRBJ2-5, the V gene TRBV5-1; D perhaps matches TRBD2 (6 bases). The germline V gene encodes CDR1 SGHRS and CDR2 YFSETQ. The V and J ends lost 0 bases and 4 bases respectively, with 13 bases between them. The CDR3 contains 15 residues. This CDR3 reads CASSLVVGSGETQYF. The CDR3 coding sequence is TGCGCCAGCAGCTTGGTGGTCGGGAGTGGAGAGACCCAGTACTTC. Filled out from reference TRBV5-1 and TRBJ2-5, the complete variable domain reads KAGVTQTPRYLIKTRGQQVTLSCSPISGHRSVSWYQQTPGQGLQFLFEYFSETQRNKGNFPGRFSGRQFSNSRSEMNVSTLELGDSALYLCASSLVVGSGETQYFGPGTRLLVL.

The rearrangement uses TRBV4-1 and TRBJ2-1; D is unclear. Trimming pared 1 base from V and 10 bases from J, leaving 11 bases between. This CDR3 contains 13 residues. Germline values: CDR1 MGHRA, CDR2 YSYEKL. CDR3 coding DNA: TGCGCCAGCAGCCAAGGTTTGGACCTCGAGCAGTTCTTC. It translates to CASSQGLDLEQFF.